A single sample is the source of the 32 T cell receptor beta chains below, sequenced in a study of blood T cell repertoires in COVID-19. Sequenced by immunoSEQ multiplex PCR; TCRdb stores in-frame clones only, minus some. The data contain roughly 200,000 clones, roughly 90% of them singletons. The sample taken for sequencing was peripheral blood. These receptors were collected from a man in his late teens or twenties with active or convalescent COVID-19.

The rearrangement uses TRBV5-6 and TRBJ1-2; 9 bases map to TRBD1. The J segment lost 5 bases and the V segment lost 1 base, leaving 18 bases of the junction unmatched. Germline CDR1 reads SGHDT; CDR2 reads YYEEEE. The CDR3 runs 19 residues. This CDR3 reads CASSLYFGGTGYLGYGYTF. The CDR3 bases are TGTGCCAGCAGCTTGTATTTCGGCGGGACAGGGTATTTGGGGTATGGCTACACCTTC.

The V gene is TRBV10-3, the J gene TRBJ2-3; possible D gene TRBD2, 5 bases. Trimming shortened V by 3 bases and J by 2 bases, and 9 bases separated the two germline ends. CDR3 size: 14 residues. CDR1 and CDR2 (germline): ENHRY, SYGVKD. Here the CDR3 DNA reads TGTGCCATCAGTGAACTCGGGGACACAGATACGCAGTATTTT. Protein sequence: CAISELGDTDTQYF.

The genes are TRBV27 and TRBJ2-7; 8 nucleotides line up with TRBD1. The CDR3 runs 13 residues. V dropped 5 bases and J dropped 6; count of bases not matched to a gene: 6. CDR1 and CDR2 from the germline V gene are MNHEY and SMNVEV (reference sequence). The CDR3 DNA reads as TGTGCCAGCAGTCCCTGGGACAGGTCCGAGCAGTACTTC. It codes for CASSPWDRSEQYF.

V usage is TRBV6-1 and J usage is TRBJ2-3; TRBD2 matches at 12 bases. Looked up from germline, CDR1 is MNHNS and CDR2 is SASEGT. There are 17 residues in the CDR3. Trimming cost V 4 bases and J 11 bases; bases outside gene matches: 16. This chain's CDR3 is CASSATSGGNPSYRQYF. DNA of the CDR3: TGTGCCAGCAGTGCAACTAGCGGGGGGAACCCCAGCTATAGGCAGTATTTT.

The rearrangement uses TRBV5-1 and TRBJ2-1; 8 bases agree with TRBD2. This CDR3 is built from 17 residues. CDR1 and CDR2 (germline): SGHRS, YFSETQ. V lost 0 bases, J lost 7 bases, and 12 bases stayed unmatched. CDR3 DNA: TGCGCCAGCAGCTTGGTATTTGACGTCGGGGGGGCTAATGAGCAGTTCTTC. Protein: CASSLVFDVGGANEQFF.

The rearrangement links TRBV12-5 to TRBJ2-3; TRBD2 matches 10 bases. V was clipped by 1 base and J by 4 bases; unmatched bases: 8. Germline V gene data show CDR1 as LGHNT and CDR2 as FRNRAP. CDR3 length: 17 residues. This CDR3 is CASGLGPLAGVADTQYF. The CDR3 nucleotides read TGTGCTAGTGGTTTGGGGCCCCTAGCGGGGGTCGCAGATACGCAGTATTTT.

CDR3 coding DNA: TGTGCCAGCAGTTACGCGAACAGGGTTTACGGCTACACCTTC. Protein product: CASSYANRVYGYTF. This chain connects TRBV6-5 to TRBJ1-2; D perhaps matches TRBD1 (6 bases). Germline V gene data show CDR1 as MNHEY and CDR2 as SVGAGI. Trimming removed 2 bases from V and 8 bases from J, with 15 bases in between. This CDR3 region has 14 residues.

The J gene is TRBJ1-6, the V gene TRBV11-2, with 7 bases that match TRBD1. The CDR3 totals 14 residues. The ends lost 2 bases at V and 5 bases at J; junction bases unmatched: 0. Germline V lookup: CDR1 SGHAT, CDR2 FQNNGV. Here the CDR3 DNA reads TGTGCCAGCAGCTTACAGGGGGATAATTCACCCCTCCACTTT. Protein: CASSLQGDNSPLHF.

This chain connects TRBV25-1 to TRBJ2-1, with 8 bases lining up with TRBD2. Trimming cost V 4 bases and J 1 base; bases outside gene matches: 6. Per germline, CDR1 MGHDK and CDR2 SYGVNS. The CDR3 runs 16 residues. The CDR3 is CASSGSGTRSYNEQFF. CDR3 coding DNA: TGTGCCAGCAGTGGTAGCGGGACCCGATCCTACAATGAGCAGTTCTTC.

This clone was seen a handful of times. CDR3 sequence (DNA): TGTGCCAGTAGTATCGAGGGAGGCAGGGGGCTCGCTGGCTACACCTTC. Its translation: CASSIEGGRGLAGYTF. The gene calls are TRBV19 and TRBJ1-2; TRBD1 matches at 8 bases. The CDR3 runs 16 residues. Germline assignment: CDR1 LNHDA and CDR2 SQIVND (reference sequence). With V trimmed by 3 bases and J by 7 bases, 13 bases remained unmatched. The full variable domain, rest sourced from reference TRBV19 and TRBJ1-2, is DGGITQSPKYLFRKEGQNVTLSCEQNLNHDAMYWYRQDPGQGLRLIYYSQIVNDFQKGDIAEGYSVSREKKESFPLTVTSAQKNPTAFYLCASSIEGGRGLAGYTFGSGTRLTVV.

The V gene is TRBV5-5, the J gene TRBJ1-1, with D unresolved. This CDR3 spans 14 amino acids. Looked up from germline, CDR1 is SGHKS and CDR2 is YYEKEE (reference sequence). V shed 5 bases and J shed 5 bases, with 16 bases lying between them. This CDR3 reads CASRSGSAGTEAFF. For the CDR3, the DNA is TGTGCCAGCAGGTCAGGTTCCGCGGGAACTGAAGCTTTCTTT.

This chain connects TRBV27 to TRBJ2-1; TRBD2 agrees at 7 bases. The J segment lost 2 bases and the V segment lost 5 bases, leaving 6 bases of the junction unmatched. CDR3 size: 15 residues. Germline V gives CDR1 MNHEY, CDR2 SMNVEV (reference sequence). The CDR3 DNA follows: TGTGCCAGCAGTATGGGAGGGAGTCCCTACAATGAGCAGTTCTTC. Residues: CASSMGGSPYNEQFF.

The genes are TRBV30 and TRBJ2-3; 9 nucleotides match TRBD1. The junction had 8 bases not matched to a gene; V was cut back by 5 bases and J by 2 bases. The CDR3 has 15 amino acids. Germline CDR1 GTSNPN, CDR2 SVGIG (reference sequence). In DNA, the CDR3 is TGTGCCTGGGAGAACAGGGGGCCCCCCACAGATACGCAGTATTTT. Translated: CAWENRGPPTDTQYF.

The chain links TRBV29-1 to TRBJ2-3, with TRBD1 identical over 7 bases. Germline-derived CDR1 and CDR2 are SQVTM and ANQGSEA. The CDR3 extends over 13 amino acids. Germline trimming cut 6 bases from V and 5 bases from J; bases unmatched to any gene: 8. This chain's CDR3 is CSVTTGTLDTQYF. The CDR3 DNA is TGCAGCGTCACGACAGGGACCCTAGATACGCAGTATTTT.

This clone was picked up one time. This rearrangement joins TRBV7-8 to TRBJ1-1; D is perhaps TRBD1 (5 bases). V was trimmed by 1 base and J by 5 bases, leaving 17 bases between them. This CDR3 region has 16 residues. The germline V gene has CDR1 SGHVS and CDR2 FQNEAQ. CDR3 sequence: CASSLEGVLPLTEAFF. The CDR3 nucleotides read TGTGCCAGCAGCTTAGAAGGGGTATTGCCTTTAACTGAAGCTTTCTTT.

The chain recombines TRBV4-2 with TRBJ2-7; TRBD2 agrees at 13 bases. V was pared by 1 base and J by 6 bases, with 6 bases of the junction left unmatched. Germline CDR1 is LGHNA and CDR2 is YNFKEQ. The CDR3 contains 16 residues. The CDR3 loop reads CASSQGTSGSIGEQYF. Here the CDR3 DNA reads TGTGCCAGCAGCCAAGGGACTAGCGGGAGCATCGGCGAGCAGTACTTC.

V gene TRBV6-5 combines with J gene TRBJ2-1; D may be TRBD1 (6 bases). Germline CDR1 MNHEY, CDR2 SVGAGI. The length of the CDR3 is 13 residues. V was trimmed by 7 bases and J by 7 bases, leaving 14 bases between them. The CDR3 region has the DNA TGTGCCAGCAAACCAACCAGGGGAAATGAGCAGTTCTTC. This gives the protein CASKPTRGNEQFF.

The chain links TRBV9 to TRBJ2-7; unclear D gene. The length of the CDR3 is 14 residues. Looked up from germline, CDR1 is SGDLS and CDR2 is YYNGEE. Between the trimmed V and J ends, which lost 0 bases and 3 bases, there was a span of 10 bases. CDR3 sequence reads: CASSVGPTLYEQYF. The CDR3 DNA reads as TGTGCCAGCAGCGTAGGACCGACACTCTACGAGCAGTACTTC.

The chain combines TRBV5-5 with TRBJ1-1; D unclear. The CDR3 has 12 amino acids. Germline lookup yields CDR1 SGHKS and CDR2 YYEKEE (reference sequence). V shed 4 bases and J shed 5 bases, with 9 bases lying between them. The CDR3 nucleotides are TGTGCCAGCAGCCAAGGAGAAACTGAAGCTTTCTTT. Its translation is CASSQGETEAFF.

The gene calls are TRBV5-4 and TRBJ2-5; TRBD2 matches 7 bases. Germline V gives CDR1 SGHNT, CDR2 YYREEE (reference sequence). The V and J ends lost 4 bases and 2 bases, in that order; junction bases with no gene match: 11. This CDR3 is 16 amino acids long. This CDR3 reads CASSPGTMNVQETQYF. The CDR3 coding sequence is TGTGCCAGCAGCCCGGGGACTATGAACGTACAAGAGACCCAGTACTTC.

The J gene is TRBJ2-1, the V gene TRBV6-5, with 8 positions matching TRBD2. The CDR3 has 14 residues. Germline CDR1 and CDR2: MNHEY and SVGAGI. Trimming cost V 7 bases and J 10 bases; bases outside gene matches: 12. The CDR3 here is CASKESGGPREQFF. Written as DNA, the CDR3 is TGTGCCAGCAAAGAATCGGGGGGGCCGAGGGAGCAGTTCTTC.

The V gene is TRBV7-9, the J gene TRBJ1-2, with D hard to call. The CDR3 contains 13 residues. Trimming shortened V by 1 base and J by 4 bases, and 7 bases separated the two germline ends. Germline CDR1 reads SEHNR; CDR2 reads FQNEAQ (reference sequence). Here the CDR3 DNA reads TGTGCCAGCAGCTTAGTTCCCAGCTATGGCTACACCTTC. This encodes CASSLVPSYGYTF.

The V gene is TRBV5-1, the J gene TRBJ1-1; TRBD1 aligns across 10 bases. V shed 4 bases, J shed 4 bases, and the junction held 7 bases outside the gene matches. CDR1 and CDR2 (germline): SGHRS, YFSETQ. CDR3 length: 15 amino acids. In DNA, the CDR3 is TGCGCCAGCAGCAACGACAGGGGGCTTAGCACTGAAGCTTTCTTT. Residues: CASSNDRGLSTEAFF.

This chain joins TRBV6-2 or TRBV6-3 and TRBJ2-1; 9 bases are shared with TRBD2. Looked up from germline, CDR1 is MNHEY and CDR2 is SVGEGT. Trimming removed 2 bases from V and 0 bases from J; junction bases left unmatched: 5. There are 17 residues in the CDR3. CDR3 bases: TGTGCCAGCAGTTACGAGGGTAGCGGGAGCTCCTACAATGAGCAGTTCTTC. Protein: CASSYEGSGSSYNEQFF.

This clone was observed a few times. This chain joins TRBV5-4 and TRBJ1-2, with D possibly TRBD1 on 6 matching bases. The CDR3 contains 15 residues. V gave up 4 bases and J gave up 9 bases, with 22 bases separating them. Germline loops: CDR1 SGHNT, CDR2 YYREEE (reference sequence). CDR3 loop: CASSGGDRSSFRYTF. The DNA for the CDR3 is TGTGCCAGCAGCGGGGGAGACAGGAGCTCGTTTCGCTACACCTTC.

V is TRBV5-1 and J is TRBJ2-1; maybe TRBD1 (6 bases). Germline V gene sequence: CDR1 SGHRS, CDR2 YFSETQ. The CDR3 spans 15 residues. With 0 bases removed from V and 5 bases from J, the gap between germline ends came to 12 bases. CDR3 bases: TGCGCCAGCAGCTTGGTTGGGACAAGACACAATGAGCAGTTCTTC. Amino acids: CASSLVGTRHNEQFF. Variable domain in full (rest from reference TRBV5-1 and TRBJ2-1): KAGVTQTPRYLIKTRGQQVTLSCSPISGHRSVSWYQQTPGQGLQFLFEYFSETQRNKGNFPGRFSGRQFSNSRSEMNVSTLELGDSALYLCASSLVGTRHNEQFFGPGTRLTVL.

The rearrangement joins TRBV29-1 to TRBJ1-2; D is possibly TRBD1 (6 bases). The CDR3 extends over 15 amino acids. Germline V CDR1 and CDR2: SQVTM, ANQGSEA. V was trimmed by 0 bases and J by 1 base, leaving 12 bases between them. CDR3 in DNA: TGCAGCGTTGAAGATCGTAACAGGGATAACTATGGCTACACCTTC. Its protein product is CSVEDRNRDNYGYTF.

The V gene is TRBV18, the J gene TRBJ2-1; 13 nucleotides line up with TRBD2. Germline-derived CDR1 and CDR2 are KGHSH and LQKENI. V was pared by 4 bases and J by 7 bases, with 10 bases of the junction left unmatched. The CDR3 runs to 17 residues. The CDR3 here is CASSLWTSGSVDNEQFF. Written as DNA, the CDR3 is TGTGCCAGCTCACTCTGGACTAGCGGGAGTGTGGATAATGAGCAGTTCTTC.

The chain recombines TRBV11-2 with TRBJ1-2; D gene unclear. CDR1 is SGHAT, CDR2 FQNNGV, per germline. V lost 3 bases, J lost 0 bases, and 8 bases lay in between. There are 14 residues in the CDR3. CDR3 loop: CASSFPSANYGYTF. The CDR3 DNA reads TGTGCCAGCAGCTTCCCCTCGGCTAACTATGGCTACACCTTC. The full variable domain, in which reference TRBV11-2 and TRBJ1-2 provide the parts outside the CDR3, is EAGVAQSPRYKIIEKRQSVAFWCNPISGHATLYWYQQILGQGPKLLIQFQNNGVVDDSQLPKDRFSAERLKGVDSTLKIQPAKLEDSAVYLCASSFPSANYGYTFGSGTRLTVV.

The gene calls are TRBV19 and TRBJ1-5; D possibly corresponds to TRBD1 (5 bases). CDR3 size: 12 residues. CDR1 is LNHDA, CDR2 SQIVND, per germline (reference sequence). The CDR3 DNA follows: TGTGCTACTGGGGGGACCAATCAGCCCCAGCATTTT. It codes for CATGGTNQPQHF.

The chain recombines TRBV19 with TRBJ2-3; 12 positions match TRBD2. Germline V CDR1 and CDR2: LNHDA, SQIVND (reference sequence). J lost 0 bases, V lost 7 bases, and 8 bases had no gene match. This CDR3 spans 17 amino acids. The CDR3 region has the DNA TGTGCCAGTACCGACCCGGGGACTAGCGGGAGCACAGATACGCAGTATTTT. It specifies CASTDPGTSGSTDTQYF.

The CDR3 loop reads CASSLRGGAGNTIYF. The CDR3 coding sequence is TGTGCCAGCAGCTTAAGGGGGGGCGCCGGAAACACCATATATTTT. This sequence joins TRBV7-2 and TRBJ1-3, with a weak D call TRBD1 (6 bases). The CDR3 length is 15 residues. From germline, CDR1 is SGHTA and CDR2 FQGNSA. V lost 2 bases to trimming and J lost 4 bases, with 12 bases between them. Drawing the rest from reference TRBV7-2 and TRBJ1-3, the complete variable domain is GAGVSQSPSNKVTEKGKDVELRCDPISGHTALYWYRQSLGQGLEFLIYFQGNSAPDKSGLPSDRFSAERTGGSVSTLTIQRTQQEDSAVYLCASSLRGGAGNTIYFGEGSWLTVV.